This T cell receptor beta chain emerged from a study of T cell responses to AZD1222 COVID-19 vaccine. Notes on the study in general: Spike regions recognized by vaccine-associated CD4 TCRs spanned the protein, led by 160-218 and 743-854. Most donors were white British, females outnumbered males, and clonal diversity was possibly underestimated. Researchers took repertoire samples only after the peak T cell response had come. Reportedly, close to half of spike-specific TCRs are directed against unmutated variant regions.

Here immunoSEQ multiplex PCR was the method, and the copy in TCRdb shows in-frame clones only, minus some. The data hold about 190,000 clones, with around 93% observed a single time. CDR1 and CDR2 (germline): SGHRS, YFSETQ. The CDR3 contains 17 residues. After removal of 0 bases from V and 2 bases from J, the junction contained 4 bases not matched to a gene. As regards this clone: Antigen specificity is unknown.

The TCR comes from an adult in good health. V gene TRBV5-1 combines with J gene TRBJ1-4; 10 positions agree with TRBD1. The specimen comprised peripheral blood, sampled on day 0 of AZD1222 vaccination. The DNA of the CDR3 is TGCGCCAGCAGCTTGGAGGGACAGGGGTCCACTAATGAAAAACTGTTTTTT. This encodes CASSLEGQGSTNEKLFF.